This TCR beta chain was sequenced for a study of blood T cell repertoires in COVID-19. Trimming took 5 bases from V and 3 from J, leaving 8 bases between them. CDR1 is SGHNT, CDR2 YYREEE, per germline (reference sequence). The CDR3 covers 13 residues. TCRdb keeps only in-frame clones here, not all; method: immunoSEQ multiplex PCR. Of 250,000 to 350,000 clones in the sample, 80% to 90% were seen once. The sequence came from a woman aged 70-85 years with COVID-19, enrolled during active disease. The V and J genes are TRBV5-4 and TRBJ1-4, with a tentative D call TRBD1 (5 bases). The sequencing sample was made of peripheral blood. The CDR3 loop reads CASSRQSNEKLFF. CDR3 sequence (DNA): TGTGCCAGCAGTAGACAGTCTAATGAAAAACTGTTTTTT.